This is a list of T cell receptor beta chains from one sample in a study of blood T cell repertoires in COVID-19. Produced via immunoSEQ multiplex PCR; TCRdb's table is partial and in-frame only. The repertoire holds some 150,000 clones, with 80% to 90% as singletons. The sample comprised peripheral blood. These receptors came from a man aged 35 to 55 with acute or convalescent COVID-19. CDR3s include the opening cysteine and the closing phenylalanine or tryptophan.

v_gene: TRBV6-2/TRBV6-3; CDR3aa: CASSPTSAGTGELFF
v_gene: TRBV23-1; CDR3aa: CASSRSGTGTYNEQFF
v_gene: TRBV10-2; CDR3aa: CASSESTLNQPQHF
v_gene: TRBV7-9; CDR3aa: CASSYTGDGNTIYF
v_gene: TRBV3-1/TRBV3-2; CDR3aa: CASTDIREGGAFF
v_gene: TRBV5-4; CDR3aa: CASSLEPGASRYGYTF
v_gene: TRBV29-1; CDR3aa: CSVRQFDEQYF
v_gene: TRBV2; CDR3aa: CASSAQGANTEAFF
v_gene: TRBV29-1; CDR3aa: CSAAEQSLCTEAFF
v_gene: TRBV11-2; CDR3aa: CASTNLGLAGPEQYF
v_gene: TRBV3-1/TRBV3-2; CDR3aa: CASSRGEGAQHF